This T cell receptor beta chain came from a study of regulatory T cells in long-lasting Graves disease. Whole-study context: For a period under 3 months, newly diagnosed Graves' patients had taken antithyroid drugs.

To make TCR beta libraries, researchers used iRepertoire HTBI primers and Arm-PCR of CDR3 regions. TCRdb recomputed calls from the multiplex PCR reads with MiXCR, one row per CDR3 protein. Among 350,000 to 450,000 distinct CDR3 sequences listed, 14% to 15% were seen once. The length of the CDR3 is 11 residues. Trimming removed 2 bases at V and 3 bases at J, with 5 bases between. Per germline, CDR1 GTSNPN and CDR2 SVGIG (reference sequence). The sample holds many counts of this clonotype. Specified time point: newly diagnosed GD, antithyroid drugs for less than 3 months. There was RNA extracted from PBMCs, and the TCR library was made from it. The same sample was also studied in work on T cells in Graves' hyperthyroidism and ophthalmopathy.

The sequencing used peripheral blood mononuclear cells (PBMCs), collected at new diagnosis, from a patient treated with antithyroid drugs. This TCR was sampled from a woman aged 30 to 39 with Graves disease. This rearrangement joins TRBV30 to TRBJ2-7; no clear D. CDR3 nucleotides: TGTGCCTGGAGTTCTGTCTACGAGCAGTACTTC. Residues: CAWSSVYEQYF.